This TCR beta chain was found in a study of OX40 agonist ivuxolimab in advanced cancers. Study background: Three patients showed partial responses: one hepatocellular carcinoma and two cutaneous melanoma cases.

Trimming shortened V by 6 bases and J by 8 bases, and 16 bases separated the two germline ends. The CDR3 length is 13 residues. Germline CDR1 is MNHNS and CDR2 is SASEGT. As concerns this clone: As yet, its antigen is unknown.

Whole-study results and caveats: CD4+ and CD8+ blood T cells expanded clonally by week 6 at 0.1 to 3.0 mg/kg.

Clones were read by immunoSEQ multiplex PCR, and TCRdb kept only the in-frame ones, dropping some. The sample lists some 89,000 clones, around 84% occurring once. Enrollment shut out patients with autoimmune disease history or systemic immunosuppression. The chain has TRBV6-1 and TRBJ1-1; D remains unclear. Material: CD4+ or CD8+ T cells sorted from blood, obtained in a trial of the OX40 agonist ivuxolimab. The source is an adult with an advanced solid tumor such as melanoma, head and neck, liver or kidney cancer. The CDR3 bases are TGTGCCAGCAGGCTCAACAGCGCTCAGGAAGCTTTCTTT. Its protein is CASRLNSAQEAFF.